These T cell receptor beta chains were read from a single sample in a study of control samples from healthy donors and cancer patients. The method was immunoSEQ multiplex PCR; TCRdb's version includes in-frame clones alone and lacks a portion of them. Of about 130,000 clones in the sample, 75% to 95% were seen once. Sequenced sample: blood. Receptors originate from a man younger than 30 in good health. The CDR3 runs from the conserved cysteine through the conserved F or W. A D gene is named only where the DNA matches it firmly. Clone size is not always given. Where it is, it says once, few, many or a class for expanded clones.

j_call,v_call,d_call,clone_size,cdr3_aa,cdr3_nt
TRBJ2-5,TRBV7-2,NA,NA,CASSFLVSETQYF,TGTGCCAGCAGCTTTCTGGTCTCAGAGACCCAGTACTTC
TRBJ1-2,TRBV29-1,TRBD1,once,CSVLTGGLWGYTF,TGCAGCGTCCTGACAGGGGGGCTTTGGGGCTACACCTTC
TRBJ1-3,TRBV29-1,NA,NA,CSVALTIGISGNTIYF,TGCAGCGTTGCCTTAACTATTGGGATTTCCGGAAACACCATATATTTT
TRBJ2-5,TRBV6-5,TRBD1,NA,CASREDRVGTQYF,TGTGCCAGCAGGGAGGACAGGGTGGGGACCCAGTACTTC
TRBJ2-3,TRBV5-1,TRBD1,NA,CASTKQGGPSTDTQYF,TGCGCCAGCACTAAACAGGGGGGTCCTAGCACAGATACGCAGTATTTT
TRBJ1-2,TRBV6-5,NA,NA,CATRGAGAANYGYTF,TGTGCCACTAGAGGGGCAGGCGCAGCTAACTATGGCTACACCTTC
TRBJ2-3,TRBV5-1,TRBD2,NA,CASSYLAGSSDTQYF,TGCGCCAGCAGTTACCTAGCGGGGTCGTCAGATACGCAGTATTTT
TRBJ2-3,TRBV20-1,NA,NA,CSASGVLELVTDTQYF,TGCAGTGCTAGTGGGGTCTTAGAACTAGTAACAGATACGCAGTATTTT
TRBJ2-2,TRBV7-3,NA,NA,CASSFSGPGELFF,TGTGCCAGCAGCTTCTCCGGGCCCGGGGAGCTGTTTTTT
TRBJ2-1,TRBV12-3/TRBV12-4,NA,once,CASSPAGLNEQFF,TGTGCCAGCAGCCCGGCTGGGCTTAATGAGCAGTTCTTC
TRBJ1-6,TRBV19,NA,NA,CASSTGENSPLHF,TGTGCCAGTAGTACCGGGGAAAATTCACCCCTCCACTTT
TRBJ1-4,TRBV12-3/TRBV12-4,NA,NA,CASSSEREKLFF,TGTGCCAGCAGTTCAGAGCGTGAAAAACTGTTTTTT
TRBJ2-5,TRBV25-1,NA,NA,CASSEGGGQETQYF,TGTGCCAGCAGTGAAGGAGGGGGGCAAGAGACCCAGTACTTC
TRBJ2-7,TRBV12-5,TRBD1,NA,CASGSRTGADEQYF,TGTGCTAGTGGTTCTCGGACAGGGGCAGACGAGCAGTACTTC
TRBJ1-1,TRBV6-2/TRBV6-3,TRBD1,NA,CASSYQEGAASFF,TGTGCCAGCAGTTACCAGGAGGGGGCGGCTTCTTTCTTT
TRBJ2-5,TRBV7-2,TRBD1,NA,CASRAGTGGPQTQYF,TGTGCCAGCAGAGCCGGGACAGGGGGCCCGCAGACCCAGTACTTC
TRBJ1-3,TRBV6-5,TRBD1,NA,CASRTGQGNTIYF,TGTGCCAGCAGGACAGGGCAAGGAAACACCATATATTTT
TRBJ2-7,TRBV21-1,NA,NA,CASTTTREKRYVNYEQYF,TGTGCCAGCACCACGACCAGGGAAAAGAGGTATGTAAACTACGAGCAGTACTTC
TRBJ2-3,TRBV11-3,NA,NA,CASSRASETQYF,TGTGCCAGCAGCCGAGCTAGCGAGACGCAGTATTTT
TRBJ1-4,TRBV5-1,NA,once,CASRDGTVYNEKLFF,TGCGCCAGCAGGGACGGGACGGTCTATAATGAAAAACTGTTTTTT
TRBJ1-4,TRBV13,NA,NA,CASSRRGGNEKLFF,TGTGCCAGCAGCCGGCGGGGGGGAAATGAAAAACTGTTTTTT
TRBJ2-7,TRBV9,TRBD2,once,CASSRLAGTSYEQYF,TGTGCCAGCAGTCGACTAGCGGGGACCTCCTACGAGCAGTACTTC
TRBJ2-5,TRBV7-2,TRBD1,NA,CASEAGQGLETQYF,TGTGCCAGCGAGGCGGGACAGGGGTTGGAGACCCAGTACTTC
TRBJ2-6,TRBV21-1,NA,NA,CASSRLSGANVLTF,TGTGCCAGCAGCAGACTCTCTGGGGCCAACGTCCTGACTTTC
TRBJ2-6,TRBV19,NA,NA,CASSTQDGGHNSGANVLTF,TGTGCCAGTAGTACCCAAGACGGGGGCCATAACTCTGGGGCCAACGTCCTGACTTTC